The sample holds many counts of the clone carrying this TCR beta chain. Its antigen is unknown. TCRdb called the 5' RACE reads again in MiXCR, with one record for every CDR3 protein. Found here are roughly 190,000 distinct CDR3 sequences, around 16% of them singletons; the top ten hold roughly 2.4%. This sample was included in a study of T-cell memory formation after mild COVID-19. CDR1 is SGHVS, CDR2 FNYEAQ, per germline. This CDR3 contains 18 residues. Losses at the gene ends were 1 base for V and 7 bases for J; bases not matched to a gene: 14. Study results and caveats: Later expanders leaned toward CD4+, whereas clones contracting from day 15 to 85 were balanced CD4/CD8.

The TCR sequence derives from an adult woman who had mild COVID-19 (a few samples of this study predate the infection). Cell type and time point are not known. V usage is TRBV7-6 and J usage is TRBJ2-1, with TRBD2 matching over 9 bases. The sequenced material came from PBMCs or a T cell subset sorted from them (not recorded which). The DNA of the CDR3 is TGTGCCAGCAGCTTAGGGGCCGGTGGGAGCGGGAGGTTGAATGAGCAGTTCTTC. It translates to CASSLGAGGSGRLNEQFF.